A single sample is the source of the 25 T cell receptor beta chains below, sequenced in a study of cytomegalovirus exposure and HLA in healthy donors. Repertoires were generated with immunoSEQ multiplex PCR, while TCRdb's copy carries only in-frame clones and drops some. The sample yields about 180,000 clones, just under 90% seen once. The sequencing input was PBMCs. Source of these receptors: a woman under 40 in good health and CMV-seronegative.

V and J are TRBV7-9 and TRBJ2-3; possibly TRBD2 for D (5 bases). CDR1 and CDR2 (germline): SEHNR, FQNEAQ (reference sequence). The V gene lost 5 bases and the J gene lost 4 bases, with 22 bases spanning the gap. This CDR3 spans 17 amino acids. The CDR3 coding sequence is TGTGCCAGCAGCCCCGAGCGGTTTTTTGGCCCCGCAGATACGCAGTATTTT. It specifies CASSPERFFGPADTQYF. Filled out from reference TRBV7-9 and TRBJ2-3, the complete variable domain reads DTGVSQNPRHKITKRGQNVTFRCDPISEHNRLYWYRQTLGQGPEFLTYFQNEAQLEKSRLLSDRFSAERPKGSFSTLEIQRTEQGDSAMYLCASSPERFFGPADTQYFGPGTRLTVL.

This clone appeared a few times. V and J are TRBV6-5 and TRBJ1-6; a weak D match, TRBD1 (6 bases). V shed 6 bases and J shed 9 bases, with 12 bases lying between them. Germline CDR1 is MNHEY and CDR2 is SVGAGI. The CDR3 is 13 residues long. In DNA, the CDR3 is TGTGCCAGCAGCACGACAGGTGGTTCACCCCTCCACTTT. Protein: CASSTTGGSPLHF.

The genes are TRBV5-4 and TRBJ1-2, with 9 nucleotides matching TRBD1. CDR1 SGHNT and CDR2 YYREEE come from the germline V gene (reference sequence). The trim removed 3 bases at V and 7 bases at J, leaving 13 bases unmatched. This CDR3 region has 16 residues. CDR3 coding DNA: TGTGCCAGCAGCTCAAAACAGGGGGCATACACGAGTGGCTACACCTTC. Its protein is CASSSKQGAYTSGYTF.

This sequence joins TRBV5-8 and TRBJ2-3; 9 nucleotides agree with TRBD2. V lost 2 bases, J lost 4 bases, and 5 bases stayed unmatched. This CDR3 spans 15 amino acids. CDR1 SGHTS and CDR2 YDEGEE come from the germline V gene. CDR3 in DNA: TGTGCCAGCAGCTTCGAGAGCGGGGGGCCAGATACGCAGTATTTT. Translating gives CASSFESGGPDTQYF.

The chain recombines TRBV5-6 with TRBJ2-7; 7 nucleotides agree with TRBD2. The CDR3 covers 17 residues. Per germline, CDR1 SGHDT and CDR2 YYEEEE. The V gene end was trimmed by 3 bases and the J gene end by 1 base; junction bases not matched to a gene: 13. CDR3 nucleotide sequence: TGTGCCAGCAGCTCATCAGGGAGCGGGGTGCTTTCCTACGAGCAGTACTTC. Its translation is CASSSSGSGVLSYEQYF.

The V gene is TRBV19, the J gene TRBJ2-7; 10 positions match TRBD1. The CDR3 length is 14 residues. With V trimmed by 6 bases and J by 3 bases, 5 bases remained unmatched. Germline V gives CDR1 LNHDA, CDR2 SQIVND (reference sequence). CDR3 nucleotide sequence: TGTGCCAGTAGGGCGGGACAGGGGATCTACGAGCAGTACTTC. Residues: CASRAGQGIYEQYF. Looking up the rest from reference TRBV19 and TRBJ2-7 gives the full variable domain: DGGITQSPKYLFRKEGQNVTLSCEQNLNHDAMYWYRQDPGQGLRLIYYSQIVNDFQKGDIAEGYSVSREKKESFPLTVTSAQKNPTAFYLCASRAGQGIYEQYFGPGTRLTVT.

The CDR3 loop is CASSQVPPGLDGYTF. In DNA form, the CDR3 reads TGCGCCAGCAGCCAAGTGCCCCCAGGGTTGGACGGCTACACCTTC. The genes are TRBV4-3 and TRBJ1-2; D might be TRBD1 (5 bases). V lost 1 base and J lost 8, with 17 bases in between. CDR3 length equals 15 residues. CDR1 is LGHNA, CDR2 YSLEER, per germline.

The CDR3 is CASSIGARSEAFF. As DNA, the CDR3 is TGTGCCAGTAGTATAGGGGCACGATCTGAAGCTTTCTTT. This rearrangement joins TRBV19 to TRBJ1-1; D remains ambiguous. The CDR3 is made up of 13 amino acids. Germline V gives CDR1 LNHDA, CDR2 SQIVND (reference sequence). With 1 base removed from V and 6 bases from J, the gap between germline ends came to 9 bases.

This clone was seen a few times. The chain couples TRBV7-2 to TRBJ2-1, with 7 bases fitting TRBD2. Trimming took 0 bases from V and 3 from J; bases not matched to a gene: 17. The CDR3 loop spans 20 amino acids. Germline CDR1 is SGHTA and CDR2 is FQGNSA. The CDR3 DNA reads as TGTGCCAGCAGCTTAGCCCCTGTCGTACCCAGCGGGGCCCTCTACAATGAGCAGTTCTTC. Translated, it gives CASSLAPVVPSGALYNEQFF.

The rearrangement uses TRBV2 and TRBJ1-5; the match to TRBD1 covers 7 bases. This CDR3 region has 15 residues. The V gene's germline CDR1 is SNHLY and CDR2 FYNNEI. V trimming: 3 bases; J trimming: 4 bases; junction bases outside the gene matches: 6. CDR3 residues: CASSDGGGENQPQHF. The CDR3 DNA reads TGTGCCAGCAGTGATGGAGGGGGCGAAAATCAGCCCCAGCATTTT. Based on the CDR3 plus reference TRBV2 and TRBJ1-5, the full variable domain is EPEVTQTPSHQVTQMGQEVILRCVPISNHLYFYWYRQILGQKVEFLVSFYNNEISEKSEIFDDQFSVERPDGSNFTLKIRSTKLEDSAMYFCASSDGGGENQPQHFGDGTRLSIL.

The chain employs TRBV7-8 and TRBJ2-1; 10 bases agree with TRBD2. CDR3 length equals 15 residues. Trimming at V came to 3 bases and at J to 6 bases, leaving 5 bases not matched to a gene. The germline V gene encodes CDR1 SGHVS and CDR2 FQNEAQ. In DNA, the CDR3 is TGTGCCAGCAGCTTCCGAGCGGGGGGGCTCAATGAGCAGTTCTTC. It codes for CASSFRAGGLNEQFF.

V usage is TRBV25-1 and J usage is TRBJ2-6; 9 nucleotides match TRBD1. The CDR3 has 16 residues. Trimming removed 4 bases from V and 4 bases from J; junction bases left unmatched: 5. Germline V CDR1 and CDR2: MGHDK, SYGVNS. CDR3 region: CASSAGQGPGANVLTF. The CDR3 DNA is TGTGCCAGCAGTGCGGGACAGGGACCCGGGGCCAACGTCCTGACTTTC.

This rearrangement joins TRBV6-5 to TRBJ2-1; 10 bases line up with TRBD1. In germline, CDR1 is MNHEY, CDR2 SVGAGI. After removal of 5 bases from V and 4 bases from J, the junction contained 5 bases not matched to a gene. This CDR3 is built from 15 residues. CDR3 nucleotide sequence: TGTGCCAGCAGTCGCCGGGACAGGGGTTACAATGAGCAGTTCTTC. Translating it yields CASSRRDRGYNEQFF.

The V call is TRBV4-1, the J call TRBJ1-2, with D maybe TRBD1 (6 bases). This CDR3 is built from 15 residues. Between the trimmed V and J ends, which lost 2 bases and 0 bases, there was a span of 10 bases. Germline lookup yields CDR1 MGHRA and CDR2 YSYEKL. The CDR3 nucleotides read TGCGCCAGCAGCCAAACGGGACAAACTAACTATGGCTACACCTTC. It specifies CASSQTGQTNYGYTF.

In its sample, this clone was seen once. The CDR3 sequence: CASRAGMETQYF. The CDR3 nucleotides are TGTGCCAGCAGGGCGGGGATGGAGACCCAGTACTTC. The chain is built from TRBV2 and TRBJ2-5; D is possibly TRBD2 (6 bases). The CDR3 covers 12 residues. V was trimmed by 6 bases and J by 5 bases, leaving 10 bases between them. From germline, CDR1 is SNHLY and CDR2 FYNNEI.

This rearrangement joins TRBV9 to TRBJ1-2, with TRBD1 matching 8 bases. This CDR3 is 16 amino acids long. The V gene's germline CDR1 is SGDLS and CDR2 YYNGEE. The ends lost 3 bases at V and 2 bases at J; junction bases unmatched: 9. The CDR3 nucleotides are TGTGCCAGCAGCGCCTCGGCTCGGACAGGGAACTATGGCTACACCTTC. Its translation is CASSASARTGNYGYTF.

The chain links TRBV30 to TRBJ2-1; D is unclear. CDR3 length: 13 amino acids. V lost 6 bases, J lost 4 bases, and 13 bases lay in between. CDR1 and CDR2 from the germline V gene are GTSNPN and SVGIG (reference sequence). The CDR3 is CACDSPNYNEQFF. The CDR3 region has the DNA TGTGCCTGCGACTCCCCGAATTACAATGAGCAGTTCTTC.

This chain links TRBV6-4 with TRBJ2-5; 9 nucleotides match TRBD2. The V gene end was trimmed by 3 bases and the J gene end by 2 bases; junction bases not matched to a gene: 13. The length of the CDR3 is 18 residues. The germline gives CDR1 MRHNA, CDR2 SNTAGT. The CDR3 loop reads CASSEGSGGPAPQETQYF. CDR3 sequence (DNA): TGTGCCAGCAGTGAGGGGAGCGGGGGGCCCGCACCACAAGAGACCCAGTACTTC.

The chain has TRBV19 and TRBJ2-7; TRBD2 agrees at 10 bases. The trim removed 9 bases at V and 4 bases at J, leaving 9 bases unmatched. Germline CDR1 is LNHDA and CDR2 is SQIVND (reference sequence). The CDR3 has 14 residues. The CDR3 reads CARGPGTSEYEQYF. CDR3 coding DNA: TGTGCCAGAGGCCCCGGGACTAGCGAATACGAGCAGTACTTC.

The chain employs TRBV27 and TRBJ2-3, with 9 bases identical to TRBD1. Trimming removed 5 bases from V and 1 base from J; junction bases left unmatched: 7. The germline CDR1 and CDR2 sequences are MNHEY and SMNVEV (reference sequence). There are 16 residues in the CDR3. The CDR3 DNA reads TGTGCCAGCAGTAAAAACCGGGACAGGGGCACAGATACGCAGTATTTT. Translating it yields CASSKNRDRGTDTQYF.

The chain joins TRBV4-1 to TRBJ1-1; 8 nucleotides match TRBD1. This CDR3 is built from 14 residues. CDR1 is MGHRA and CDR2 is YSYEKL in the germline V gene. V lost 3 bases and J lost 3; bases outside the gene matches: 3. The CDR3: CASSQRQGHTEAFF. The CDR3 DNA reads as TGCGCCAGCAGCCAGAGACAGGGGCACACTGAAGCTTTCTTT.

V usage is TRBV7-9 and J usage is TRBJ1-6, with a possible D match to TRBD1 (6 bases). CDR1 is SEHNR and CDR2 is FQNEAQ in the germline V gene (reference sequence). The CDR3 loop spans 16 amino acids. V lost 6 bases and J 4 bases, leaving 16 bases between the germline ends. The CDR3 loop reads CASRFTGTLYNSPLHF. The CDR3 DNA sequence: TGTGCCAGCAGGTTTACCGGGACACTTTATAATTCACCCCTCCACTTT.

This rearrangement joins TRBV29-1 to TRBJ1-1, with D unresolved. CDR3 length: 15 residues. The germline gives CDR1 SQVTM, CDR2 ANQGSEA. V dropped 1 base and J dropped 8 bases, with 20 bases sitting between them. The CDR3: CSVEGEVVGLSEAFF. The CDR3 DNA reads as TGCAGCGTTGAAGGAGAGGTAGTGGGTTTATCGGAAGCTTTCTTT.

The genes are TRBV6-5 and TRBJ2-7; no clear D gene. Between the trimmed V and J ends, which lost 0 bases and 1 base, there was a span of 10 bases. This CDR3 contains 15 residues. Per germline, CDR1 MNHEY and CDR2 SVGAGI. The CDR3 region is CASSYSQRGSYEQYF. Here the CDR3 DNA reads TGTGCCAGCAGTTACTCCCAGAGAGGATCCTACGAGCAGTACTTC.

V usage is TRBV9 and J usage is TRBJ1-5; D is unclear. Germline values: CDR1 SGDLS, CDR2 YYNGEE. The CDR3 runs 16 residues. V was clipped by 0 bases and J by 4 bases, with 14 bases between them. CDR3 coding DNA: TGTGCCAGCAGCGTAGGCTTCGACGGAGTAAATCAGCCCCAGCATTTT. This sequence encodes CASSVGFDGVNQPQHF.